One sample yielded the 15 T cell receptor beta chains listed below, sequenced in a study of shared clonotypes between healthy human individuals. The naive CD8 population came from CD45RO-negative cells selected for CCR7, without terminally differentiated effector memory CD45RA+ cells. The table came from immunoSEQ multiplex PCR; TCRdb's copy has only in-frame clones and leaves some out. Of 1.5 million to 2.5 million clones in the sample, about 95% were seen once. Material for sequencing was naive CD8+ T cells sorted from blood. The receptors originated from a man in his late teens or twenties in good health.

The CDR3 coding sequence is TGTGCCAGCACCGAGGGGTTTCTCGCCACTGAAGCTTTCTTT. It encodes CASTEGFLATEAFF. The gene calls are TRBV6-4 and TRBJ1-1; D is perhaps TRBD1 (5 bases). The ends were cut back, 7 bases at V and 4 bases at J, with 16 bases in the middle. Germline lookup yields CDR1 MRHNA and CDR2 SNTAGT. The CDR3 consists of 14 residues.

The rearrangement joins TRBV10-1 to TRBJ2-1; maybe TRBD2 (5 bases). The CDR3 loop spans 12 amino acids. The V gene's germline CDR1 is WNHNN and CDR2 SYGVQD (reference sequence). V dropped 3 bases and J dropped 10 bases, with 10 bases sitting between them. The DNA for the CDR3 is TGCGCCAGCAGTGATATGGGAGACGAGCAGTTCTTC. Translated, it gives CASSDMGDEQFF.

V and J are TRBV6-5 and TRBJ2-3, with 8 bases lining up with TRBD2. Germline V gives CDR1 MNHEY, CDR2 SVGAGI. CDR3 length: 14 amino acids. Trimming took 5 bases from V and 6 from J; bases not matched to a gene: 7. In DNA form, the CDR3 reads TGTGCCAGCAGTCCCAGGGCTAGCGGGGATACGCAGTATTTT. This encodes CASSPRASGDTQYF.

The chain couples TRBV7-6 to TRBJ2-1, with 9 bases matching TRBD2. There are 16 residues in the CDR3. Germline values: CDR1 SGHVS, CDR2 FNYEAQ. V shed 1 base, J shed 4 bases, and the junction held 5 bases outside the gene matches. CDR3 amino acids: CASSLVAGVGYNEQFF. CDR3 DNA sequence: TGTGCCAGCAGCTTAGTAGCGGGAGTGGGGTACAATGAGCAGTTCTTC.

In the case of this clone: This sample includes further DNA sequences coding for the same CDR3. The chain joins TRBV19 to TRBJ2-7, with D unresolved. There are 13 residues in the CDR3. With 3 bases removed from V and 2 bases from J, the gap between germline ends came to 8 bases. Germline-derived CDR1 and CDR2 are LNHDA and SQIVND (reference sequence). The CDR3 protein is CASSISPAYEQYF. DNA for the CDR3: TGTGCCAGTAGTATTTCCCCGGCCTACGAGCAGTACTTC.

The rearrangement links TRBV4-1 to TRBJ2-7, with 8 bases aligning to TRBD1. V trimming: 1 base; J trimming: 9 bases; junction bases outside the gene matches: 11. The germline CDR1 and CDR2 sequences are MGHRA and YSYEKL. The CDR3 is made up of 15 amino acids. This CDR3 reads CASSQGPLTGAGQYF. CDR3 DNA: TGCGCCAGCAGCCAAGGCCCCTTGACAGGGGCCGGGCAGTACTTC.

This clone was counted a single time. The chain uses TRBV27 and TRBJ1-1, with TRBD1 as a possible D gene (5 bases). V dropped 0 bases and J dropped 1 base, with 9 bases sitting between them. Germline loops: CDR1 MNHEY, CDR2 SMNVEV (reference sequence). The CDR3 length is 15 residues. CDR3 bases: TGTGCCAGCAGTTTATCAGGGGAAGGGAACACTGAAGCTTTCTTT. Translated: CASSLSGEGNTEAFF.

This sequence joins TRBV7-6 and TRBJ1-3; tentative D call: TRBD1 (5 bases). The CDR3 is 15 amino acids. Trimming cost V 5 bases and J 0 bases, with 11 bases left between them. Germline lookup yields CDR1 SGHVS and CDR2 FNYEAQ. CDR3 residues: CASSQGLHSGNTIYF. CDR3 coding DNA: TGTGCCAGCAGCCAGGGACTGCACTCTGGAAACACCATATATTTT.

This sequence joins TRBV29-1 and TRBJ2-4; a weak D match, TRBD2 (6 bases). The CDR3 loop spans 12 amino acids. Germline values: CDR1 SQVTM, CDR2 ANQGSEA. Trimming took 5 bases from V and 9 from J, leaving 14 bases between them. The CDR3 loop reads CSVIGEDGIQYF. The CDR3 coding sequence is TGCAGCGTTATAGGGGAGGATGGCATTCAGTACTTC.

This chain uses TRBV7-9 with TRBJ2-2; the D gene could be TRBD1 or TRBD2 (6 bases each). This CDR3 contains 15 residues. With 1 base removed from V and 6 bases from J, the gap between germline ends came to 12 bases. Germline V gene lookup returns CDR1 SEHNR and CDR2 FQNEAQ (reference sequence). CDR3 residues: CASSLVLGGAGELFF. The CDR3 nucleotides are TGTGCCAGCAGCTTAGTCCTGGGGGGCGCCGGGGAGCTGTTTTTT.

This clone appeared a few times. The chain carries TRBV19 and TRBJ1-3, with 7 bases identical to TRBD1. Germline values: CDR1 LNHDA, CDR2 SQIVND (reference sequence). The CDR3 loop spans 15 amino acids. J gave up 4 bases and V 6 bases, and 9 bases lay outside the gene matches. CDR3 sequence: CASSHDRAQGNTIYF. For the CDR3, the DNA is TGTGCCAGTAGCCACGACAGGGCCCAGGGAAACACCATATATTTT.

CDR3 coding DNA: TGTGCCAGCAGCTTTCGCGTCGGTTCAGATAATGAAAAACTGTTTTTT. The encoded protein is CASSFRVGSDNEKLFF. This chain joins TRBV7-9 and TRBJ1-4; D unclear. The CDR3 has 16 residues. V lost 3 bases, J lost 4 bases, and 15 bases lay in between. Germline CDR1 SEHNR, CDR2 FQNEAQ (reference sequence).

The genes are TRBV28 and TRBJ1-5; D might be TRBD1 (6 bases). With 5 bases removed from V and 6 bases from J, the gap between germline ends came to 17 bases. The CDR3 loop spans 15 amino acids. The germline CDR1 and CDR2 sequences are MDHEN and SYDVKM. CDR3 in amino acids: CASSLRGVGAQPQHF. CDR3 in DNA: TGTGCCAGCAGTCTGCGGGGGGTGGGGGCTCAGCCCCAGCATTTT.

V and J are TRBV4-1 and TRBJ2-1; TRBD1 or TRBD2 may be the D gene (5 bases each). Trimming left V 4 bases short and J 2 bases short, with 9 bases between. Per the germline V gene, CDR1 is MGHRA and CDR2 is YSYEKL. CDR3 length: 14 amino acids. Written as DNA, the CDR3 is TGCGCCAGCAGCCCCCGAGGGGCCTACAATGAGCAGTTCTTC. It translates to CASSPRGAYNEQFF.

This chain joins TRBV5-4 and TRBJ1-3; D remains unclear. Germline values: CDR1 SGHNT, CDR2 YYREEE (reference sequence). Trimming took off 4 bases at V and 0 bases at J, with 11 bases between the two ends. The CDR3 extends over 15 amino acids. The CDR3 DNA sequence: TGTGCCAGCAGCCTAGCCGGGAGCTCTGGAAACACCATATATTTT. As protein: CASSLAGSSGNTIYF.